This record looks at one T cell receptor beta chain sequence and its context. Its antigen is not identified. Amplified TCR beta CDR3 regions derived from RNA transcripts. HTBI primers were the set used in a first-round RT-PCR of the TCR CDR3. A single record per CDR3 protein comes from TCRdb applying MiXCR to the multiplex PCR reads. The sample lists roughly 380,000 distinct CDR3 sequences; approximately 15% were seen once. This record comes from a study of T cells in Graves' hyperthyroidism and ophthalmopathy. Study-wide findings and caveats: Blood samples included most of the expanded thyroid clonotypes exceeding 0.001. In simple terms, a model built on 13 V-J features told ophthalmopathy apart from stable hyperthyroidism.

These patients, aged 18 to 65, had recently diagnosed hyperthyroidism lasting under 2 months. Diagnosis relied on clinical symptoms, serum thyroxine and TRAb, thyroid ultrasound and orbital computed tomography. Germline lookup yields CDR1 LGHDT and CDR2 YNNKEL (reference sequence). The CDR3 has 15 amino acids. V dropped 3 bases and J dropped 0; count of bases not matched to a gene: 5. This TCR was recovered from a woman aged 55-69 years with Graves' hyperthyroidism. The sample comprised blood. The rearrangement links TRBV3-1 to TRBJ2-7; 7 bases are a match to TRBD1. In DNA, the CDR3 is TGTGCCAGCAGCCACGGGGCAGGGGGCTCCTACGAGCAGTACTTC. It is translated as CASSHGAGGSYEQYF.